This T cell receptor beta chain was sequenced during a study of cytomegalovirus exposure and HLA in healthy donors. About the research overall: Among about 179 million T cells, an earlier analysis found around 100 million unique TCR beta sequences. Study observations and caveats: TCR beta chains numbering some 160 were designated cytomegalovirus-associated. Cytomegalovirus status was reportedly diagnosed by the classifier with high specificity and sensitivity.

The PCR was carried out with 60 Vbeta primers and 13 Jbeta primers. Repertoires were generated with immunoSEQ multiplex PCR, while TCRdb's copy carries only in-frame clones and drops some. The table records approximately 110,000 clones, under 70% of them present only once. Per germline, CDR1 SQVTM and CDR2 ANQGSEA. Trimming took 6 bases from V and 4 from J, leaving 12 bases between them. The CDR3 loop spans 12 amino acids. Details on this clone: Its antigen is unidentified.

V gene TRBV29-1 combines with J gene TRBJ1-2; D might be TRBD1 (6 bases). The material sequenced was PBMCs. This receptor was identified in a man between 18 and 29 years old in good health and CMV-seropositive. CDR3 bases: TGCAGCGTGAGGTTAGGGGGCTATGGCTACACCTTC. Its translation is CSVRLGGYGYTF.